This T cell receptor (beta chain) stems from a study of T cell responses to AZD1222 COVID-19 vaccine. Germline CDR1 reads SQVTM; CDR2 reads ANQGSEA. The CDR3 consists of 12 residues. Trimming took off 2 bases at V and 2 bases at J, with 5 bases between the two ends. General study points: Of spike-specific TCRs, nearly half reportedly target regions left unmutated in variants.

Worth noting for this clone: Its target is unknown.

Produced via immunoSEQ multiplex PCR; TCRdb's table is partial and in-frame only. The data contain some 150,000 clones, 90% to 95% of them seen just once; the ten biggest clones take up approximately 0.88%. The origin of this receptor is an adult in good health. The sequencing used peripheral blood, collected on day 0 of AZD1222 vaccination. This sequence joins TRBV29-1 and TRBJ2-3; D unresolved. The CDR3 loop reads CSVEQSTDTQYF. Here the CDR3 DNA reads TGCAGCGTTGAACAGTCCACAGATACGCAGTATTTT.